Listed here is a single T cell receptor (beta chain). One end of the junction varies from germline; a read error may be responsible. cDNA synthesis used a TRAV/TRBV-specific primer set for both chains. With a V-primer adapter and a constant-region primer, TCRs were amplified for 20 PCR cycles. TCRdb called the reads again in MiXCR, with one record for every CDR3 protein. The sample has more than 9,500 distinct CDR3 sequences; approximately 40% are singletons. This record belongs to a study of low-dose radiotherapy and immunotherapy resistance in tumors. The length of the CDR3 is 14 residues. Per the germline V gene, CDR1 is LNHDA and CDR2 is SQIVND (reference sequence). Low-dose radiotherapy and low-dose cyclophosphamide, together with aspirin, ipilimumab and nivolumab, were given to donors.

This receptor was obtained from a human donor with advanced metastatic prostate, ovarian, gallbladder or colorectal cancer (not recorded which). This table probably holds off-target reads from a library built for another chain. The chain employs TRBV19 and TRBJ2-5; possible D gene TRBD2, 5 bases. CDR3 nucleotides: TGTGACAGTAGTATTTCGGCTAGCAGGGAGACCCAGTACTTC. Its translation is CDSSISASRETQYF.